This T cell receptor beta chain was profiled in a study of T cell clonality in common variable immunodeficiency. Profiling relied on immunoSEQ multiplex PCR, and the TCRdb table lists in-frame clones only, not all of them. Sampling found about 23,000 clones, none seen once. Patients had low serum IgG, IgA and/or IgM and specific antibody deficiency. Caucasian heritage predominated among both patients and controls. The germline V gene encodes CDR1 SGHRS and CDR2 YFSETQ. V trimming: 9 bases; J trimming: 0 bases; junction bases outside the gene matches: 9. This CDR3 spans 16 amino acids. Comment on this clone: As yet, its antigen is unknown. The read terminates 3 residues ahead of where the CDR3 ends, so the germline J gene completes it.

Study-wide results and limits: In common variable immunodeficiency, TCR beta chains reportedly carried fewer deletions and N-nucleotide insertions. CVID subjects showed higher TCRbeta clonality than healthy controls.

Sample: peripheral blood mononuclear cells. The source of this sequence is a human donor with common variable immunodeficiency. This rearrangement joins TRBV5-1 to TRBJ2-1; TRBD1 aligns across 10 bases. The part of the CDR3 DNA that was read is TGCGCCACTTCGACAGGGGGCGGGGGCTCCTACAATGAG. It codes for CATSTGGGGSYNE. The whole CDR3 sequence is CATSTGGGGSYNEQFF.